This T cell receptor beta chain was sequenced in a study of beta chain features in type 1 diabetes. About this clone: As yet, its antigen is unknown.

The whole isolated RNA underwent reverse transcription, so sequencing captured expressed TCRB transcripts. The repertoire was sequenced with immunoSEQ multiplex PCR; TCRdb's copy has only in-frame clones and lacks some. The table records a few hundred thousand clones, around 13% of them present only once. The trim removed 5 bases at V and 6 bases at J, leaving 10 bases unmatched. CDR1 is SGHRS and CDR2 is YFSETQ in the germline V gene. The CDR3 covers 15 residues. The study's findings and limits: Moderate but significant shortening of TCRB CDR3s was recorded in all four CD4+ subsets from Type 1 diabetes patients.

The rearrangement uses TRBV5-1 and TRBJ2-3; 9 bases map to TRBD2. Material for sequencing was naive CD4+ T cells from blood. The source is a man younger than 45 with type 1 diabetes. The CDR3 here is CASSLTSGERDTQYF. In nucleotides, the CDR3 is TGCGCCAGCAGTCTGACTAGCGGTGAGAGGGATACGCAGTATTTT. The entire variable domain, with the rest obtained from reference TRBV5-1 and TRBJ2-3, is as follows: KAGVTQTPRYLIKTRGQQVTLSCSPISGHRSVSWYQQTPGQGLQFLFEYFSETQRNKGNFPGRFSGRQFSNSRSEMNVSTLELGDSALYLCASSLTSGERDTQYFGPGTRLTVL.